This T cell receptor (beta chain) is drawn from a study of vaccination and CD4 T cells after COVID-19. Study-level information: The study collected post-vaccine samples a median about 72 days after dose two, with a range of 14 to 241.

Concerning this clonotype itself: Its antigen is undetermined.

CDR1 is DFQATT, CDR2 SNEGSKA, per germline (reference sequence). The CDR3 extends over 16 amino acids. V gave up 5 bases and J gave up 4 bases, with 22 bases separating them. The treatment: roughly 11-day PBMC culture with coronavirus spike peptide pools or control peptides (ViraFEST assay). Cultures used more than 1.5 million PBMCs per well, around 11 IU/ml IL-2 and around 10 ug/ml peptides. The Oncomine TCR Beta short-read assay sequenced DNA from cultured CD4+ T cells. TCRdb reprocessed the PCR reads via MiXCR and lists one record per CDR3 protein. Here the sample spans around 15,000 distinct CDR3 sequences, about 59% being singletons.

Here the sequenced sample was CD4+ T cells from blood, cultured in vitro, taken before SARS-CoV-2 vaccination. The source is a human donor who had recovered from COVID-19. The rearrangement links TRBV20-1 to TRBJ2-3; D possibly corresponds to TRBD2 (6 bases). The CDR3 protein is CSAPSASAGRSDTQYF. The CDR3 DNA reads as TGCAGTGCTCCCTCGGCCTCGGCGGGAAGGTCAGATACGCAGTATTTT.